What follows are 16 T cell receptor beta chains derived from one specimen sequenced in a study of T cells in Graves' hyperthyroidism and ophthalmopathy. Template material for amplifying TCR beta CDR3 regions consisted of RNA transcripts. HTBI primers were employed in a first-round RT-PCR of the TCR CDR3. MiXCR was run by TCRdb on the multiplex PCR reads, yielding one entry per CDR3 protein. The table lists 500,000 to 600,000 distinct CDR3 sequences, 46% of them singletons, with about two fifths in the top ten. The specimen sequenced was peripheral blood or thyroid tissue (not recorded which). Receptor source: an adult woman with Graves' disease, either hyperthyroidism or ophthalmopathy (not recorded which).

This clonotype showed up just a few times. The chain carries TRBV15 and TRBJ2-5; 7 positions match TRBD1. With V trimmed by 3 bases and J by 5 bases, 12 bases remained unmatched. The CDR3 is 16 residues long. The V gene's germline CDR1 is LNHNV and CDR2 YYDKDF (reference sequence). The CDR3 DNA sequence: TGTGCCACCAGCAGCTTGGCGAACAGGGGAGAGGAGACCCAGTACTTC. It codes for CATSSLANRGEETQYF.

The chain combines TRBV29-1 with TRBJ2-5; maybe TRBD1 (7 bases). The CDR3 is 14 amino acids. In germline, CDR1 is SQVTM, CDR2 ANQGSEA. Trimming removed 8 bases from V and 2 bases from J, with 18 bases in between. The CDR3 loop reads CSSQPQGGQETQYF. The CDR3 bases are TGCAGCAGCCAACCCCAGGGGGGTCAAGAGACCCAGTACTTC.

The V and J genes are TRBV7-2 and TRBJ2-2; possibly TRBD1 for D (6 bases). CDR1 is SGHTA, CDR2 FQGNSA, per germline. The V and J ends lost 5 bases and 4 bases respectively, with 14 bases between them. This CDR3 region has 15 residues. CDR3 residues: CASSVQGTSTGELFF. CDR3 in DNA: TGTGCCAGCAGCGTACAGGGCACGAGCACCGGGGAGCTGTTTTTT. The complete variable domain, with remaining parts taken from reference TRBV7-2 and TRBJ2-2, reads GAGVSQSPSNKVTEKGKDVELRCDPISGHTALYWYRQSLGQGLEFLIYFQGNSAPDKSGLPSDRFSAERTGGSVSTLTIQRTQQEDSAVYLCASSVQGTSTGELFFGEGSRLTVL.

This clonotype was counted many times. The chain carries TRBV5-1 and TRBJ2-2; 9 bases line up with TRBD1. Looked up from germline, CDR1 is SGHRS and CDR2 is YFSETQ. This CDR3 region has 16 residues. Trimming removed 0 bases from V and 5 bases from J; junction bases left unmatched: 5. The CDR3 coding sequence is TGCGCCAGCAGCTTGGTGAGGGACAGGGAAACCGGGGAGCTGTTTTTT. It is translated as CASSLVRDRETGELFF.

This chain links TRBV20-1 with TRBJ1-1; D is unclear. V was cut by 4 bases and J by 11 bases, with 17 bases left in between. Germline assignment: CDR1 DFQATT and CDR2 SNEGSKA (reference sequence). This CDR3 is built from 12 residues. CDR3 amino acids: CSAKPGSREAFF. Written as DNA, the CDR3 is TGCAGTGCTAAGCCGGGGAGCCGGGAGGCTTTCTTT.

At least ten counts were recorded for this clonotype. The CDR3 sequence: CAISVAGRSPLHF. The CDR3 nucleotides are TGTGCCATCAGTGTCGCAGGGCGTTCACCCCTCCACTTT. The genes are TRBV10-3 and TRBJ1-6, with a possible D match to TRBD1 (5 bases). The CDR3 contains 13 residues. Germline lookup yields CDR1 ENHRY and CDR2 SYGVKD. V was shortened by 4 bases and J by 9 bases, with 10 bases between the two germline ends.

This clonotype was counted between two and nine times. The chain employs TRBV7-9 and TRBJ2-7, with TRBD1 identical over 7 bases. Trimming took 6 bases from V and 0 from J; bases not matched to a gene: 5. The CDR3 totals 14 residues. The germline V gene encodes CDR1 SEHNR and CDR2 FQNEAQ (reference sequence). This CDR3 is CASSHRTGSYEQYF. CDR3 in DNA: TGTGCCAGCAGTCATAGGACAGGCTCCTACGAGCAGTACTTC.

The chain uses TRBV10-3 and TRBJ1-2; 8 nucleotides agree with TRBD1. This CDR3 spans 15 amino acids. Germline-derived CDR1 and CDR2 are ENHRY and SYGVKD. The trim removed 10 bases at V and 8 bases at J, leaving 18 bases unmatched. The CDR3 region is CATGQEKDRGKGYTF. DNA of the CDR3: TGTGCCACCGGACAGGAAAAAGACAGGGGTAAAGGCTACACCTTC.

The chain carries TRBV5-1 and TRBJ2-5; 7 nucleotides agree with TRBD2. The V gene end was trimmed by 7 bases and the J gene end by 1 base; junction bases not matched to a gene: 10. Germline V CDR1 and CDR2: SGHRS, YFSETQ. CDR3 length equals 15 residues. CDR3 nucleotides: TGCGCCAGCGGAGACTCTGGGAGGGGCCAAGAGACCCAGTACTTC. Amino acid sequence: CASGDSGRGQETQYF.

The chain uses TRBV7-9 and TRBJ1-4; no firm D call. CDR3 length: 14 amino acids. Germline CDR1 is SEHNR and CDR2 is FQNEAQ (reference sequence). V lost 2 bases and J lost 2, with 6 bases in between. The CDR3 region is CASSLTGTNEKLFF. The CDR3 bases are TGTGCCAGCAGCTTAACGGGGACTAATGAAAAACTGTTTTTT.

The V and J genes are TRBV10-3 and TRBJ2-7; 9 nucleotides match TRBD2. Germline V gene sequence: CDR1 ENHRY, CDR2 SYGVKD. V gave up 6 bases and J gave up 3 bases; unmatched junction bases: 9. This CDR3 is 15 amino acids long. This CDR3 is CAISDSGSGGYEQYF. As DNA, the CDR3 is TGTGCCATCAGCGACTCAGGTAGCGGGGGCTACGAGCAGTACTTC.

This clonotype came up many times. The CDR3 bases are TGCAGCGTCGGCGGTCAGGCAGTCCACGAGCAGTACTTC. Translating it yields CSVGGQAVHEQYF. V gene TRBV29-1 combines with J gene TRBJ2-7; D gene uncertain. Germline CDR1 and CDR2: SQVTM and ANQGSEA. With 6 bases removed from V and 5 bases from J, the gap between germline ends came to 17 bases. The CDR3 runs to 13 residues.

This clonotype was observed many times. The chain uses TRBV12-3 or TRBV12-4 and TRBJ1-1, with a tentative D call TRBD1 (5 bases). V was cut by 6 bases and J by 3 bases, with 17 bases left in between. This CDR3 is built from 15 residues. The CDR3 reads CASRLSDVGDTEAFF. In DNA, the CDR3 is TGTGCCAGCAGACTATCGGACGTGGGGGACACTGAAGCTTTCTTT.

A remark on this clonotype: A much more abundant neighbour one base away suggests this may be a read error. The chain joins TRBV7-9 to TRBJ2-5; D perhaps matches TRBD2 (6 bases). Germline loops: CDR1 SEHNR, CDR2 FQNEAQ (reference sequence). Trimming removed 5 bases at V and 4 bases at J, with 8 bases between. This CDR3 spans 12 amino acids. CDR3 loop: CASSNSGETQYF. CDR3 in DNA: TGTGCCAGCAGCAATAGCGGAGAGACCCAGTACTTC.

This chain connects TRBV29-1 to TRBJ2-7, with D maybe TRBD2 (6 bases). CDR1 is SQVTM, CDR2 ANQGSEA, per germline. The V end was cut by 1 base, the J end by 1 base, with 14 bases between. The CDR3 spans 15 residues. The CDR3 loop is CSVEVAERVSYEQYF. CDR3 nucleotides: TGCAGCGTTGAAGTAGCGGAGAGGGTTTCCTACGAGCAGTACTTC.

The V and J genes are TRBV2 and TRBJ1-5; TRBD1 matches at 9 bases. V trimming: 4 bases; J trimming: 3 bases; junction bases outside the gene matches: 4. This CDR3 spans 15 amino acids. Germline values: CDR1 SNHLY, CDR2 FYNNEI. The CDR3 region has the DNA TGTGCCAGCAGTGTCGGACAGGGGAACAATCAGCCCCAGCATTTT. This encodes CASSVGQGNNQPQHF.